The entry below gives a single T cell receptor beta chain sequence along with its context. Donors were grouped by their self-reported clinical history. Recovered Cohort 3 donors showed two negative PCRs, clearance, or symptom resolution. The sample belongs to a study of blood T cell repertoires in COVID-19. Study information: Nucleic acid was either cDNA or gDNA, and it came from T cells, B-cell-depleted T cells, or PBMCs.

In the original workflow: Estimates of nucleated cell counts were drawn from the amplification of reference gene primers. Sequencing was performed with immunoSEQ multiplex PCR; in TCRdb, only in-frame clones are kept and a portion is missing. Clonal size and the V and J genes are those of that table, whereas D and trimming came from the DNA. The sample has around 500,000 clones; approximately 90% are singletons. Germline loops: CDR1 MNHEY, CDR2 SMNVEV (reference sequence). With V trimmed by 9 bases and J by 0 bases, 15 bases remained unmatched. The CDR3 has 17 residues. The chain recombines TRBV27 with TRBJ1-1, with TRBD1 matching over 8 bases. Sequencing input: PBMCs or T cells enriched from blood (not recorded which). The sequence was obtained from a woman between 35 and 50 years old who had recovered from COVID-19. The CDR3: CASRPIRAGGMNTEAFF. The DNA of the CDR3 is TGTGCCAGTAGACCCATAAGGGCAGGGGGCATGAACACTGAAGCTTTCTTT.